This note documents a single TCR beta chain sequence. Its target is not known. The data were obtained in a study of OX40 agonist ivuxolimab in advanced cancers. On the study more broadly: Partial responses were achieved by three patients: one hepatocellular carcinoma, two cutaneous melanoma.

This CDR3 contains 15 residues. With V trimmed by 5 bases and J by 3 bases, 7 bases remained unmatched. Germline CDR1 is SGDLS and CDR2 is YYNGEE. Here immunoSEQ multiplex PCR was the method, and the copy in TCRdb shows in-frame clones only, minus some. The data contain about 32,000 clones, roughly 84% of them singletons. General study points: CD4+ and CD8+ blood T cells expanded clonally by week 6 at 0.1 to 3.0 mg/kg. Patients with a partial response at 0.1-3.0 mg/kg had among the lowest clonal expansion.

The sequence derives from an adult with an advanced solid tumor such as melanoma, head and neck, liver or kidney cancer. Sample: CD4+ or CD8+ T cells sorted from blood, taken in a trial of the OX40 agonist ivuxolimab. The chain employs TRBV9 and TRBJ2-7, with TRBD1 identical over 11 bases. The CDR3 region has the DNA TGTGCCAGCAGTTACTCCGGGACAGGGGGCTACGAGCAGTACTTC. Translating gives CASSYSGTGGYEQYF. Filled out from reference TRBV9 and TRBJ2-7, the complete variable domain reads DSGVTQTPKHLITATGQRVTLRCSPRSGDLSVYWYQQSLDQGLQFLIQYYNGEERAKGNILERFSAQQFPDLHSELNLSSLELGDSALYFCASSYSGTGGYEQYFGPGTRLTVT.